This is a list of T cell receptor beta chains from one sample in a study of CD4+ T cells in melanoma. The method was immunoSEQ multiplex PCR; TCRdb's version includes in-frame clones alone and lacks a portion of them. The sample includes approximately 7,400 clones, 45% to 60% seen only once; the top ten take approximately 15%. What was sequenced was cells from a culture (not recorded whether cultured in vitro). The receptors shown here come from a human donor with melanoma. The CDR3 runs from the conserved cysteine through the conserved F or W. The order of the fields is D gene, V gene, J gene, clone size, CDR3 protein, CDR3 DNA. D genes are given only for firm matches. For some rows the clone size is stated as once, few or many, or as a class when expanded; others skip it.

d_call: .; v_call: TRBV25-1; j_call: TRBJ1-2; clone_size: .; cdr3_aa: CASRRDAGDGYTF; cdr3_nt: TGTGCCAGCAGAAGGGACGCGGGGGATGGCTACACCTTC
d_call: TRBD1; v_call: TRBV29-1; j_call: TRBJ2-5; clone_size: large; cdr3_aa: CSVLTGQETQYF; cdr3_nt: TGCAGCGTCTTGACAGGGCAAGAGACCCAGTACTTC
d_call: .; v_call: TRBV5-1; j_call: TRBJ2-1; clone_size: few; cdr3_aa: CASSSAAGYNEQFF; cdr3_nt: TGCGCCAGCAGCTCGGCGGCGGGATACAATGAGCAGTTCTTC
d_call: TRBD1; v_call: TRBV6-1; j_call: TRBJ1-3; clone_size: .; cdr3_aa: CASSAGTGVGNTIYF; cdr3_nt: TGTGCCAGCAGTGCCGGGACAGGGGTCGGAAACACCATATATTTT
d_call: .; v_call: TRBV5-6; j_call: TRBJ2-7; clone_size: .; cdr3_aa: CASSSRDTSYEQYF; cdr3_nt: TGTGCCAGCAGCTCCCGGGACACCTCCTACGAGCAGTACTTC
d_call: .; v_call: TRBV7-2; j_call: TRBJ1-1; clone_size: .; cdr3_aa: CASSFAGREAFF; cdr3_nt: TGTGCCAGCAGCTTCGCGGGCAGGGAAGCTTTCTTT
d_call: TRBD1; v_call: TRBV7-8; j_call: TRBJ2-7; clone_size: once; cdr3_aa: CASSFIPRTGFLYEQYF; cdr3_nt: TGTGCCAGCAGCTTTATACCGCGGACAGGGTTTCTCTACGAGCAGTACTTC
d_call: .; v_call: TRBV11-2; j_call: TRBJ1-1; clone_size: .; cdr3_aa: CASRYGDSGLNTEAFF; cdr3_nt: TGTGCCAGCCGCTACGGAGACTCGGGCCTAAACACTGAAGCTTTCTTT
d_call: TRBD1; v_call: TRBV11-2; j_call: TRBJ1-6; clone_size: .; cdr3_aa: CASSLVYRGLNSPLHF; cdr3_nt: TGTGCCAGCAGCTTGGTCTACAGGGGACTCAATTCACCCCTCCACTTT
d_call: TRBD2; v_call: TRBV5-4; j_call: TRBJ2-7; clone_size: .; cdr3_aa: CASSLTSGQSYEQYF; cdr3_nt: TGTGCCAGCAGCCTCACTAGCGGACAATCCTACGAGCAGTACTTC
d_call: .; v_call: TRBV13; j_call: TRBJ2-2; clone_size: .; cdr3_aa: CASSYKGYNTGELFF; cdr3_nt: TGTGCCAGCAGCTATAAGGGATACAACACCGGGGAGCTGTTTTTT
d_call: .; v_call: TRBV4-1; j_call: TRBJ2-2; clone_size: .; cdr3_aa: CASSQVDMGFPGELFF; cdr3_nt: TGCGCCAGCAGCCAAGTTGACATGGGTTTCCCCGGGGAGCTGTTTTTT
d_call: .; v_call: TRBV12-5; j_call: TRBJ1-2; clone_size: .; cdr3_aa: CASGLNYGYTF; cdr3_nt: TGTGCTAGTGGTTTGAACTATGGCTACACCTTC
d_call: .; v_call: TRBV6-5; j_call: TRBJ2-3; clone_size: .; cdr3_aa: CASSYQGGTGTDTQYF; cdr3_nt: TGTGCCAGCAGTTACCAAGGGGGAACCGGCACAGATACGCAGTATTTT
d_call: .; v_call: TRBV30; j_call: TRBJ1-6; clone_size: few; cdr3_aa: CAWSGTLNSPLHF; cdr3_nt: TGTGCCTGGAGTGGGACTCTGAATTCACCCCTCCACTTT
d_call: TRBD1; v_call: TRBV6-5; j_call: TRBJ1-2; clone_size: .; cdr3_aa: CASSYRDRGGYTF; cdr3_nt: TGTGCCAGCAGTTACCGGGACAGGGGTGGCTACACCTTC
d_call: .; v_call: TRBV4-1; j_call: TRBJ2-3; clone_size: .; cdr3_aa: CASSQGLVTDTQYF; cdr3_nt: TGCGCCAGCAGCCAAGGACTAGTCACAGATACGCAGTATTTT
d_call: .; v_call: TRBV27; j_call: TRBJ2-7; clone_size: .; cdr3_aa: CASSPLMGARLVRNSYEQYF; cdr3_nt: TGTGCCAGCAGTCCCCTGATGGGGGCCAGATTAGTGAGAAACTCCTACGAGCAGTACTTC
d_call: .; v_call: TRBV19; j_call: TRBJ1-5; clone_size: .; cdr3_aa: CASSGSSRQPQHF; cdr3_nt: TGTGCCAGTAGTGGAAGCTCTCGTCAGCCCCAGCATTTT
d_call: .; v_call: TRBV30; j_call: TRBJ2-1; clone_size: .; cdr3_aa: CAWSVKPSEQFF; cdr3_nt: TGTGCCTGGAGTGTTAAGCCAAGTGAGCAGTTCTTC